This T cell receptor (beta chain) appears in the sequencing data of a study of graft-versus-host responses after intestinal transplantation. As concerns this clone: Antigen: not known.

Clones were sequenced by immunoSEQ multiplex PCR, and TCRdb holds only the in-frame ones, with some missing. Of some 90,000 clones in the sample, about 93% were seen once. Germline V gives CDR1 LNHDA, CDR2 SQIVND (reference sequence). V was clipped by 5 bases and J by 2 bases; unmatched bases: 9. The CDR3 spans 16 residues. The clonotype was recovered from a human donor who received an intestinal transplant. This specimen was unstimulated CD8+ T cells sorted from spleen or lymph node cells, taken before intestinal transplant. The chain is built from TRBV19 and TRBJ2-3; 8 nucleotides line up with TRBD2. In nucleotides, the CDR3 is TGTGCCAGTAGTTCGGTTAGCGGGGATTTCACAGATACGCAGTATTTT. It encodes CASSSVSGDFTDTQYF.